These 3 T cell receptor beta chains were sequenced from one sample in a study of blood T cell repertoires in COVID-19. Repertoires were generated with immunoSEQ multiplex PCR, while TCRdb's copy carries only in-frame clones and drops some. The data show 250,000 to 300,000 clones, 88% seen once. Specimen: PBMCs or T cells enriched from blood (not recorded which). These receptors were obtained from a woman aged 25 to 45 who had recovered from COVID-19.

V gene TRBV6-2 or TRBV6-3 combines with J gene TRBJ2-7; weak D call: TRBD1 (6 bases). CDR3 length equals 13 residues. V was cut by 5 bases and J by 5 bases, with 13 bases left in between. CDR1 is MNHEY and CDR2 is SVGEGT in the germline V gene. The CDR3 protein is CASSLRGNDEQYF. The CDR3 DNA follows: TGTGCCAGCAGTCTCAGGGGAAACGACGAGCAGTACTTC.

The rearrangement links TRBV6-5 to TRBJ2-7, with 11 bases aligning to TRBD2. The germline V gene has CDR1 MNHEY and CDR2 SVGAGI. V trimming: 0 bases; J trimming: 0 bases; junction bases outside the gene matches: 1. CDR3 size: 16 residues. CDR3 nucleotide sequence: TGTGCCAGCAGTTACTCCCTAGCGGGGGGCTCCTACGAGCAGTACTTC. It encodes CASSYSLAGGSYEQYF.

At least ten counts were recorded for this clone. The CDR3 region is CASSGQVINQPQHF. CDR3 DNA sequence: TGTGCCAGCTCGGGACAGGTCATCAATCAGCCCCAGCATTTT. V is TRBV2 and J is TRBJ1-5, with 8 bases that match TRBD1. V gave up 8 bases and J gave up 3 bases; unmatched junction bases: 6. Germline V CDR1 and CDR2: SNHLY, FYNNEI. The CDR3 is 14 amino acids.